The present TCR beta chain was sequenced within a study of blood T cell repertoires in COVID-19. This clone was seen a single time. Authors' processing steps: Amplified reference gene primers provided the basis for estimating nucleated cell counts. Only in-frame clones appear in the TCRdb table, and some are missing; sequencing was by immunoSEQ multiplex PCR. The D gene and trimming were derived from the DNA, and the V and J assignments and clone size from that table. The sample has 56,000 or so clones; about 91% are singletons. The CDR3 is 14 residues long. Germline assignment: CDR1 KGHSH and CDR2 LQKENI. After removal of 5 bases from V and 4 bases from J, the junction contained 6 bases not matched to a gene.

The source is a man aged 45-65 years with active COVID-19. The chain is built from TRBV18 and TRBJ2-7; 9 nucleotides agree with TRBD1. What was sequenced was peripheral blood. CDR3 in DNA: TGTGCCAGCTCAGGGGGACAGGGCCCTTACGAGCAGTACTTC. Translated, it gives CASSGGQGPYEQYF.